Listed below are T cell receptor beta chains from one sample, sequenced in a study of T cell responses to AZD1222 COVID-19 vaccine. The repertoire was sequenced with immunoSEQ multiplex PCR; TCRdb's copy has only in-frame clones and lacks some. The sample shows 95,000 to 150,000 clones, around 85% of them seen only once. Sequences were derived from peripheral blood, sampled on day 0 of AZD1222 vaccination. The receptors come from an adult in good health. The CDR3 runs from the conserved cysteine through the conserved F or W. The D gene is left open where the match is weak. A clone size is listed for some rows: how often the clone was seen (once, few, many), or a class if it is expanded.

D: NA
J: TRBJ2-2
size: NA
V: TRBV7-9
CDR3: CASSFILAGELFF
DNA: TGTGCCAGCAGCTTCATATTGGCCGGGGAGCTGTTTTTT

D: NA
J: TRBJ2-1
size: NA
V: TRBV29-1
CDR3: CSVEGAYNEQFF
DNA: TGCAGCGTTGAGGGGGCCTACAATGAGCAGTTCTTC

D: NA
J: TRBJ1-2
size: NA
V: TRBV6-5
CDR3: CASRAGGLRAYGYTF
DNA: TGTGCCAGCAGGGCCGGTGGCTTGAGGGCCTATGGCTACACCTTC

D: NA
J: TRBJ2-7
size: NA
V: TRBV27
CDR3: CASSLFGSYEQYF
DNA: TGTGCCAGCAGTTTATTTGGCTCCTACGAGCAGTACTTC

D: NA
J: TRBJ2-5
size: NA
V: TRBV7-2
CDR3: CASSLARVRAETQYF
DNA: TGTGCCAGCAGCTTAGCGCGTGTGAGGGCAGAGACCCAGTACTTC

D: NA
J: TRBJ1-5
size: NA
V: TRBV6-5
CDR3: CASSTQTGSNQPQHF
DNA: TGTGCCAGCAGTACACAGACTGGTAGCAATCAGCCCCAGCATTTT

D: NA
J: TRBJ1-3
size: NA
V: TRBV6-6
CDR3: CASSQYSGNTIYF
DNA: TGTGCCAGCAGTCAGTACTCTGGAAACACCATATATTTT

D: NA
J: TRBJ1-1
size: NA
V: TRBV5-1
CDR3: CASSLTPLNTEAFF
DNA: TGCGCCAGCAGCTTGACCCCGCTGAACACTGAAGCTTTCTTT

D: NA
J: TRBJ1-2
size: NA
V: TRBV4-2
CDR3: CASSRRTDGYTF
DNA: TGTGCCAGCAGCCGCCGGACGGATGGCTACACCTTC

D: NA
J: TRBJ2-2
size: once
V: TRBV7-9
CDR3: CASGEAGELFF
DNA: TGTGCCAGCGGGGAGGCCGGGGAGCTGTTTTTT

D: NA
J: TRBJ2-4
size: NA
V: TRBV11-2
CDR3: CASSWGLGGTQNIQYF
DNA: TGTGCCAGCAGCTGGGGCCTTGGGGGGACCCAAAACATTCAGTACTTC

D: TRBD2
J: TRBJ2-5
size: NA
V: TRBV11-3
CDR3: CASSLLGGGVQETQYF
DNA: TGTGCCAGCAGCTTACTCGGCGGGGGGGTACAAGAGACCCAGTACTTC

D: NA
J: TRBJ1-2
size: once
V: TRBV4-1
CDR3: CASRYKGGGNGYTF
DNA: TGCGCCAGCAGATACAAGGGAGGGGGTAATGGCTACACCTTC

D: TRBD2
J: TRBJ2-3
size: NA
V: TRBV19
CDR3: CASRTSGGAVTQYF
DNA: TGTGCCAGTCGGACTAGCGGGGGGGCGGTAACGCAGTATTTT

D: NA
J: TRBJ1-1
size: NA
V: TRBV15
CDR3: CATSRDYRVMNTEAFF
DNA: TGTGCCACCAGCAGAGATTATAGGGTCATGAACACTGAAGCTTTCTTT

D: NA
J: TRBJ1-2
size: once
V: TRBV4-3
CDR3: CASSQDRQVPGYGYTF
DNA: TGCGCCAGCAGCCAAGACCGACAGGTCCCAGGCTATGGCTACACCTTC

D: NA
J: TRBJ2-7
size: once
V: TRBV5-1
CDR3: CASSPRGSSLSYEQYF
DNA: TGCGCCAGCAGCCCCCGGGGTAGCTCACTCTCCTACGAGCAGTACTTC

D: NA
J: TRBJ1-1
size: NA
V: TRBV19
CDR3: CASSIVVWTNTRGSTEAFF
DNA: TGTGCCAGTAGTATAGTCGTCTGGACAAACACACGGGGTTCGACTGAAGCTTTCTTT

D: NA
J: TRBJ2-7
size: NA
V: TRBV19
CDR3: CASSKWGPGEPPSYEQYF
DNA: TGTGCCAGTAGCAAATGGGGGCCCGGGGAGCCGCCTTCCTACGAGCAGTACTTC

D: NA
J: TRBJ2-7
size: NA
V: TRBV29-1
CDR3: CSVEDNYEQYF
DNA: TGCAGCGTTGAGGACAACTACGAGCAGTACTTC

D: NA
J: TRBJ2-3
size: NA
V: TRBV5-6
CDR3: CASSGRQGKGDTQYF
DNA: TGTGCCAGCAGCGGGCGGCAGGGGAAGGGAGATACGCAGTATTTT

D: NA
J: TRBJ1-4
size: NA
V: TRBV3-1/TRBV3-2
CDR3: CASSQGRWLFF
DNA: TGTGCCAGCAGCCAAGGTCGTTGGCTGTTTTTT

D: NA
J: TRBJ2-3
size: NA
V: TRBV18
CDR3: CASSPGGNLADTQYF
DNA: TGTGCCAGCTCACCGGGCGGCAACCTCGCAGATACGCAGTATTTT

D: NA
J: TRBJ1-4
size: NA
V: TRBV28
CDR3: CASSDPGPLNEKLFF
DNA: TGTGCCAGCAGCGACCCGGGTCCCCTTAATGAAAAACTGTTTTTT